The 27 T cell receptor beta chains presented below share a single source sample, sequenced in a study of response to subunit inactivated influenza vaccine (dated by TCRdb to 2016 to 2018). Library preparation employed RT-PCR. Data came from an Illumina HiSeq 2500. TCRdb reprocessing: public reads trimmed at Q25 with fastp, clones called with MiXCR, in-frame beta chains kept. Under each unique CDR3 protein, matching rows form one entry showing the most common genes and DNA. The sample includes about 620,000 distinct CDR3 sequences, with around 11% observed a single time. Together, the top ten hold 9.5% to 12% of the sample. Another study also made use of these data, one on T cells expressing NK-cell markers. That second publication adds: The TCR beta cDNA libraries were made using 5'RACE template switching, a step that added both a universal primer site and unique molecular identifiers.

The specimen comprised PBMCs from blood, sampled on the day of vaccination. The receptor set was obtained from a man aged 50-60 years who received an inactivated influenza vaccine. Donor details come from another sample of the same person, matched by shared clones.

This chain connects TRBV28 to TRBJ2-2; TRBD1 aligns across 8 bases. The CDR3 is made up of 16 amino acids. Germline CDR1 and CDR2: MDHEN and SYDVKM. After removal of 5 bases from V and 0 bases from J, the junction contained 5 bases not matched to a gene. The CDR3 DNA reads TGTGCCAGCAGTCAAACAGGGGGTGCGAACACCGGGGAGCTGTTTTTT. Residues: CASSQTGGANTGELFF.

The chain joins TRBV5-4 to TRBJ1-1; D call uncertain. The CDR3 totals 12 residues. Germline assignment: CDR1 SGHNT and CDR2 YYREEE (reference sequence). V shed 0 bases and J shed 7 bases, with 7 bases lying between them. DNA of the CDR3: TGTGCCAGCAGCTTGGCCCAAAATGAAGCTTTCTTT. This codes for CASSLAQNEAFF.

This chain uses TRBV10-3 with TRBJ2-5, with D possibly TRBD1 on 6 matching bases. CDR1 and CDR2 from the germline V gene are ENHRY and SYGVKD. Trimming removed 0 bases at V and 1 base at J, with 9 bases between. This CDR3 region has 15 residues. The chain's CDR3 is CAISESGTSQETQYF. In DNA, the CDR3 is TGTGCCATCAGTGAGTCCGGGACAAGCCAAGAGACCCAGTACTTC.

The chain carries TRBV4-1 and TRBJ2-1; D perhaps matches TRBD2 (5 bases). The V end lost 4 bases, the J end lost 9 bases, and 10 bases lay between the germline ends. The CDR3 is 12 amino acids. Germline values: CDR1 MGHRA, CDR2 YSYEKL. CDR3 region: CASSPRRGEQFF. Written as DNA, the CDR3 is TGCGCCAGCAGCCCGAGACGGGGTGAGCAGTTCTTC.

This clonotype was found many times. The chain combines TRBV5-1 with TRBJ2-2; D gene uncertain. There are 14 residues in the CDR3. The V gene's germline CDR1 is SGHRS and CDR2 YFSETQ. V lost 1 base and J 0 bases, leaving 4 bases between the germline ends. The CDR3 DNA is TGCGCCAGCAGCTTGTACCCGAACACCGGGGAGCTGTTTTTT. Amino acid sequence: CASSLYPNTGELFF.

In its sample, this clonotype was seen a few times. The CDR3 reads CASSPDQGAPSGANVLTF. In nucleotides, the CDR3 is TGTGCCAGCAGCCCAGACCAGGGGGCTCCCTCTGGGGCCAACGTCCTGACTTTC. The chain employs TRBV11-1 and TRBJ2-6; 8 bases line up with TRBD1. V lost 5 bases to trimming and J lost 0 bases; unmatched junction nucleotides: 9. The germline V gene encodes CDR1 SGHAT and CDR2 FQDESV (reference sequence). This CDR3 comprises 18 residues.

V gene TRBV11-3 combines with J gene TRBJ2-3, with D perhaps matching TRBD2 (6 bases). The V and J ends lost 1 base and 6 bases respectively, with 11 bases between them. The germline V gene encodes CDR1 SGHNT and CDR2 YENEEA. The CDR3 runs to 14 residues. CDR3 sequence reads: CASSLGSGRDTQYF. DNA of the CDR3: TGTGCCAGCAGCTTAGGATCGGGGAGGGATACGCAGTATTTT.

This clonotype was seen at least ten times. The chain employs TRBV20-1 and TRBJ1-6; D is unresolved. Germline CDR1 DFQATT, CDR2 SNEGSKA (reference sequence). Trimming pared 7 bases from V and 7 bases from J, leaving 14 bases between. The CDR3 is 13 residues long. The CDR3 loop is CSVREEGNSPLHF. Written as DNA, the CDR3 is TGCAGTGTGAGGGAGGAAGGCAATTCACCCCTCCACTTT.

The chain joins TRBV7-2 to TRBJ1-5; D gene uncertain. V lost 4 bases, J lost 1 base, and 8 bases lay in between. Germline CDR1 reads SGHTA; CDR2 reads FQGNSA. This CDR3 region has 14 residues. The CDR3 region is CASSYRSSNQPQHF. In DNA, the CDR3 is TGTGCCAGCAGCTACAGATCAAGCAATCAGCCCCAGCATTTT.

The DNA of the CDR3 is TGTGCCAGCAGCTTTGGCCGTGGACTAGCGGGGGGGCCGGGCACAGATACGCAGTATTTT. Amino acid sequence: CASSFGRGLAGGPGTDTQYF. This chain connects TRBV11-1 to TRBJ2-3; 15 bases agree with TRBD2. V trimming: 3 bases; J trimming: 1 base; junction bases outside the gene matches: 11. The CDR3 has 20 residues. Germline assignment: CDR1 SGHAT and CDR2 FQDESV (reference sequence).

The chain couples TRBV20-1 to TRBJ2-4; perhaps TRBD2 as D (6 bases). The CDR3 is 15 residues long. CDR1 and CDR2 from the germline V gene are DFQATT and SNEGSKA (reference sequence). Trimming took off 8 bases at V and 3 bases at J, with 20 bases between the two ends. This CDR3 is CSSFPRGTGKNIQYF. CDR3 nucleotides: TGCAGTTCCTTTCCCCGCGGGACGGGCAAAAACATTCAGTACTTC.

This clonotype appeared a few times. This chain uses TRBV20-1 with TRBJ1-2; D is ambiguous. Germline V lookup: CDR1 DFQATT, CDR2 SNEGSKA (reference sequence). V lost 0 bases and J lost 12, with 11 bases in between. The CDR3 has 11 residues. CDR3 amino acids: CSARDGPLHTF. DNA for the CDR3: TGCAGTGCTAGAGATGGTCCGCTGCACACCTTC.

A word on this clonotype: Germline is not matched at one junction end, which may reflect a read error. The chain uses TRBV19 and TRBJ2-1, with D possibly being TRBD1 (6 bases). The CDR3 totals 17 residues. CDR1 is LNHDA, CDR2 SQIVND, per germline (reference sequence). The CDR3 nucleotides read TGTGCCAGTAGTATAGATCTCAGGGGACGCTCCTACAATAAGCAGTTCTTC. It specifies CASSIDLRGRSYNKQFF.

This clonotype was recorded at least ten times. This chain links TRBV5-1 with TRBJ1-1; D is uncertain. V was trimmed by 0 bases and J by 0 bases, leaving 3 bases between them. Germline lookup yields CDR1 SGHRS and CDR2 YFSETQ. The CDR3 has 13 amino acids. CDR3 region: CASSLAVNTEAFF. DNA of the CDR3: TGCGCCAGCAGCTTGGCAGTGAACACTGAAGCTTTCTTT.

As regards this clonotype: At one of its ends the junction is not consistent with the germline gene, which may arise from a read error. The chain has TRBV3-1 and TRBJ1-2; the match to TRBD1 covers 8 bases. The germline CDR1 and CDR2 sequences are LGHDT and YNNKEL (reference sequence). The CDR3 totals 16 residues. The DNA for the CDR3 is TGTGCCAGCAGCCGCGGGACAGGCCAAGCTAACTATGGGTACACCTTC. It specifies CASSRGTGQANYGYTF.

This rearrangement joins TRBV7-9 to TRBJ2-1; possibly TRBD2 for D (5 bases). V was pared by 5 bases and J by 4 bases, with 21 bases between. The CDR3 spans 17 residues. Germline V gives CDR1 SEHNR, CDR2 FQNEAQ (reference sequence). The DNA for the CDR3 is TGTGCCAGCAGCCCTAACCCCCTGGGAGTTGATTACAATGAGCAGTTCTTC. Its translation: CASSPNPLGVDYNEQFF.

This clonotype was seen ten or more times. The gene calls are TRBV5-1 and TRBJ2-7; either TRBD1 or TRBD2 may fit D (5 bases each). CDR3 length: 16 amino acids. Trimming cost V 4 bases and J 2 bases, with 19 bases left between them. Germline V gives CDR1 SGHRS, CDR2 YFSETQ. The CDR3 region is CASSPVPAGTPYEQYF. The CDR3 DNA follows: TGCGCCAGCAGCCCAGTTCCGGCAGGGACGCCCTACGAGCAGTACTTC.

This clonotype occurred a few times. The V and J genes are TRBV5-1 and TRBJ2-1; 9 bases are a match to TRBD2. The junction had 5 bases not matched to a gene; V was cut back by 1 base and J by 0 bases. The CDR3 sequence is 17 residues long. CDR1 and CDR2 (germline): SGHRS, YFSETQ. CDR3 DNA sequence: TGCGCCAGCAGCTTGAAAGGGACTAGCAGCTCCTACAATGAGCAGTTCTTC. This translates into CASSLKGTSSSYNEQFF.

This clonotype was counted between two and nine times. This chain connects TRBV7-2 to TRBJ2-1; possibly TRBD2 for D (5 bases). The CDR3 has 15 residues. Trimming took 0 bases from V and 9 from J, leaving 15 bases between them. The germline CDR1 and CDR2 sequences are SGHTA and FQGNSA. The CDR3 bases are TGTGCCAGCAGCTTAGCCCTCCTAGCCCGAGGTGAGCAGTTCTTC. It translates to CASSLALLARGEQFF. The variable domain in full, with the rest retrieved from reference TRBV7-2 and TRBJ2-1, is GAGVSQSPSNKVTEKGKDVELRCDPISGHTALYWYRQSLGQGLEFLIYFQGNSAPDKSGLPSDRFSAERTGGSVSTLTIQRTQQEDSAVYLCASSLALLARGEQFFGPGTRLTVL.

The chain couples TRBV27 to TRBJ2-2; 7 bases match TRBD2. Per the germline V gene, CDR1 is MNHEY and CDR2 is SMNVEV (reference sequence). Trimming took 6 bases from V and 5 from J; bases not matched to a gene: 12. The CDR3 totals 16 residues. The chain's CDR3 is CASSVLGGRGTGELFF. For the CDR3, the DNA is TGTGCCAGCAGCGTCTTGGGAGGGAGAGGTACCGGGGAGCTGTTTTTT.

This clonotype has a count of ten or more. Here the CDR3 reads CASRQEQGAQETQYF. The CDR3 DNA sequence: TGCGCCAGCAGGCAGGAACAGGGGGCTCAAGAGACCCAGTACTTC. The rearrangement joins TRBV5-1 to TRBJ2-5; 9 positions agree with TRBD1. V lost 5 bases to trimming and J lost 2 bases; unmatched junction nucleotides: 7. Germline V gene data show CDR1 as SGHRS and CDR2 as YFSETQ. The CDR3 runs to 15 residues. The full variable domain, with the rest looked up from reference TRBV5-1 and TRBJ2-5, is KAGVTQTPRYLIKTRGQQVTLSCSPISGHRSVSWYQQTPGQGLQFLFEYFSETQRNKGNFPGRFSGRQFSNSRSEMNVSTLELGDSALYLCASRQEQGAQETQYFGPGTRLLVL.

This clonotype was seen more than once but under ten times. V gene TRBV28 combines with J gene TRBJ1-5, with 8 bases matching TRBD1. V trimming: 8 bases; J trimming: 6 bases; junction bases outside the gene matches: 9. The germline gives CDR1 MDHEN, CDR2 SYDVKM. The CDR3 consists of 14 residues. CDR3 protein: CASGYRGEGQPQHF. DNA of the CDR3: TGTGCCAGCGGTTACAGGGGGGAGGGTCAGCCCCAGCATTTT.

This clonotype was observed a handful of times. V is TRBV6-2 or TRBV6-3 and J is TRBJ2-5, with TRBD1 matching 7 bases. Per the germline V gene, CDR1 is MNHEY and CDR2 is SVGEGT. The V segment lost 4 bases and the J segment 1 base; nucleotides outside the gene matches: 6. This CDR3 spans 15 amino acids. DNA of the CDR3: TGTGCCAGCAGTTCAACAGGGGTTCGCCAAGAGACCCAGTACTTC. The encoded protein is CASSSTGVRQETQYF.

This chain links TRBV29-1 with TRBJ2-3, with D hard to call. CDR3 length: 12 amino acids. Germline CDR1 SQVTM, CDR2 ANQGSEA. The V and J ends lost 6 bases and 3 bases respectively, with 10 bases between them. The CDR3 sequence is CSVPDHTDTQYF. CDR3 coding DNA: TGCAGCGTCCCCGATCATACAGATACGCAGTATTTT.

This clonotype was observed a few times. Written as DNA, the CDR3 is TGCGCCAGCAGCTCGACACAGGGGGCGCGATGGTACTTC. This gives the protein CASSSTQGARWYF. The chain combines TRBV5-1 with TRBJ2-4; 9 nucleotides align to TRBD1. Germline V CDR1 and CDR2: SGHRS, YFSETQ. The V and J ends lost 3 bases and 15 bases, in that order; junction bases with no gene match: 10. The CDR3 spans 13 residues.

The CDR3 reads CAIASDTQYF. DNA for the CDR3: TGTGCTATAGCCAGCGATACGCAGTATTTT. This chain joins TRBV7-8 and TRBJ2-3; no clear D. Germline V gene lookup returns CDR1 SGHVS and CDR2 FQNEAQ. The length of the CDR3 is 10 residues.

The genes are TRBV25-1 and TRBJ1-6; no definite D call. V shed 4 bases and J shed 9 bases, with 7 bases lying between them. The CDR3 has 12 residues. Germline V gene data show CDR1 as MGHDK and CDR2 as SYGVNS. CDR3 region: CASSGGRSPLHF. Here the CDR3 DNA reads TGTGCCAGCAGTGGCGGGCGTTCACCCCTCCACTTT.